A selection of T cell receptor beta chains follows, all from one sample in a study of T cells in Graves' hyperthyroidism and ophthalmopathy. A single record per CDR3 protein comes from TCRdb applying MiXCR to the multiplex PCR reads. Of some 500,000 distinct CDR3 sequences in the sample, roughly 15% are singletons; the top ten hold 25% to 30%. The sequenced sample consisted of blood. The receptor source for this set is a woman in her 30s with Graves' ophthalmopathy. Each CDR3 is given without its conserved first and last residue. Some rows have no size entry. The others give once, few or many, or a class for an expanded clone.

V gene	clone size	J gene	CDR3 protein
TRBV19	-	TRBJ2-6	ASSIIPRGLAGGVRRANVLT
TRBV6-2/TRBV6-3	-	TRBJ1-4	ASGPRGGNEKLF
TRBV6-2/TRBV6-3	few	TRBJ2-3	ASSYTAFNPTDTQY
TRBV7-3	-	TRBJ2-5	ASSPSKGGTQY
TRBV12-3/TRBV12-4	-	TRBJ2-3	ASSPLSGLAGYGTQY
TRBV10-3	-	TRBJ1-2	AISKDTVDGYT
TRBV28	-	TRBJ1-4	ASSPEGQHNEKLF
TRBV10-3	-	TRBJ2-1	AIQGASDEQF
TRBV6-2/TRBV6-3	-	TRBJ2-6	ASSYVGANVLT
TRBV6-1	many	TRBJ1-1	ASSEPGGYTEAF
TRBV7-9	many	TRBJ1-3	ASSFKGIFSGNTIY